A selection of T cell receptor beta chains follows, all from one sample in a study of CD8+CD57+ T cells in acquired aplastic anemia. MiXCR was run by TCRdb on the reads, yielding one entry per CDR3 protein. This table has 210,000 or so distinct CDR3 sequences, roughly 50% appearing once. Sequences were obtained from sorted CD4+, CD8+, or CD8+CD57+ T cells (not recorded which) from PBMCs. These receptors all stem from a human donor with aplastic anemia. The CDR3 runs from the conserved cysteine through the conserved F or W. The order of the fields is V gene, J gene, clone size, D gene, CDR3 protein, CDR3 DNA. A D gene is named only where the DNA matches it firmly. The listing skips clone size in some rows; elsewhere it reads once, few, many or a size class.

TRBV5-1,TRBJ2-7,few,TRBD1,CASSLGPKGARKEQHF,TGTGCCAGCAGCTTAGGACCCAAGGGGGCTCGAAAGGAGCAGCACTTC
TRBV2,TRBJ1-6,.,.,CASIGQRGTPLHF,TGTGCCAGCATTGGACAGAGAGGGACACCCCTCCACTTT
TRBV5-1,TRBJ1-3,many,.,CASRREGGQATGNTIYF,TGCGCCAGCAGACGCGAAGGGGGACAAGCGACTGGAAACACCATATATTTT
TRBV12-3/TRBV12-4,TRBJ2-1,many,TRBD2,CASTATSGLRDEQFF,TGTGCCAGCACCGCAACTAGCGGCCTCCGGGATGAGCAGTTCTTC
TRBV11-2,TRBJ2-7,.,TRBD1,CASSLGTGGREQYF,TGTGCCAGCAGCTTAGGGACAGGGGGCCGAGAGCAGTACTTC
TRBV10-3,TRBJ2-5,.,TRBD2,CAISESGGRQETQYF,TGTGCCATCAGTGAGTCGGGGGGGAGGCAAGAGACCCAGTACTTC
TRBV15,TRBJ2-5,.,.,CASSWGGAETQYF,TGTGCCAGCAGTTGGGGGGGGGCTGAGACCCAGTACTTC
TRBV24-1,TRBJ2-5,many,.,CATSDSRTHQETQYF,TGTGCCACCAGTGATTCAAGGACTCACCAAGAGACCCAGTACTTC
TRBV9,TRBJ1-6,.,.,CASSVEKGGNSPLHF,TGTGCCAGCAGCGTAGAGAAGGGAGGAAATTCACCCCTCCACTTT
TRBV4-1,TRBJ2-5,many,.,CASSQTFGETQYF,TGCGCCAGCAGCCAGACCTTTGGGGAGACCCAGTACTTC
TRBV25-1,TRBJ2-7,.,.,CASSLGEFYEQYF,TGCGCCAGCAGCCTGGGAGAGTTCTACGAGCAGTACTTC
TRBV30,TRBJ1-5,few,.,CAWSVDGISNQPQHF,TGTGCCTGGAGTGTAGACGGGATAAGCAATCAGCCCCAGCATTTT
TRBV30,TRBJ1-3,.,.,CAWRALGSGNTIYF,TGTGCCTGGAGGGCCCTGGGCTCTGGAAACACCATATATTTT
TRBV6-5,TRBJ2-2,.,.,CASRDTGATGGEQFF,TGTGCCAGCAGAGATACCGGGGCCACCGGCGGGGAGCAGTTTTTT